There are a few counts of the clone carrying this TCR beta chain. What it recognizes is unknown. Expressed TCRB transcripts were sequenced after all isolated RNA was converted to cDNA. The data were produced by immunoSEQ multiplex PCR, yet TCRdb's version contains in-frame clones alone and is incomplete. The table records more than 300,000 clones, roughly 9.8% of them present only once. This entry comes from a study of beta chain features in type 1 diabetes. Study-wide results and limits: Moderate but significant shortening of TCRB CDR3s was recorded in all four CD4+ subsets from Type 1 diabetes patients.

CDR1 and CDR2 from the germline V gene are KGHSH and LQKENI. CDR3 length equals 15 residues. V dropped 0 bases and J dropped 4 bases, with 10 bases sitting between them. The sequence was collected from a young man with type 1 diabetes. The chain couples TRBV18 to TRBJ1-5, with D possibly matching TRBD1 (6 bases). Sequencing was done on a sample of central memory CD4+ T cells from blood. CDR3 in DNA: TGTGCCAGCTCACCACCGGGGGGCCGAAATCAGCCCCAGCATTTT. Amino acids: CASSPPGGRNQPQHF.